A single TCR beta chain is shown here with its context. What this receptor recognizes is not known. No much larger clone is present one base from it, and per-base qualities are unavailable. The CDR3 covers 14 residues, taking in both the cysteine and the phenylalanine. The retained sequence is limited to the CDR3, 42 bases, with the frame set at the first base. Reading the germline V gene gives CDR1 SQVTM and CDR2 ANQGSEA. The source of the sample is a study of blood T cell repertoires in COVID-19 (dated by TCRdb to 2018 to 2020). In the study overall: Samples from collaborators originated in the United States, Italy and Spain and spanned both the acute and convalescent phases of COVID-19. The repertoires were made available in a free public database intended to serve as a resource for research on the immune response to SARS-CoV-2. The samples were drawn from the first 160 participants of the ongoing ImmuneRACE study and from some 1,300 subjects provided by 6 global collaborators. The material from the prospective study consisted of cDNA or gDNA derived from T cells, B-cell-depleted T cells, or PBMCs. Nearly every sample came with metadata listing a de-identified subject ID, COVID-19 status, age in years and sex. Deeply sampled blood TCRbeta repertoires from subjects exposed to, actively infected with, or recovered from COVID-19 were included in the dataset. HLA class I and class II types, where available, came from metadata supplied by the sample provider rather than from assay-based typing.

The collaborating institutions used their own protocols to collect whole blood in K2EDTA tubes. Collaborator samples were shipped for TCRbeta analysis as frozen whole blood, isolated PBMCs, or DNA extracted from either sample type. Study-wide conclusions, independent of this receptor: The amount of clinical and demographic metadata varied by source and participant and was provided uncurated.

TCRbeta CDR3 regions were amplified from genomic DNA by means of the immunoSEQ Assay, a bias-controlled multiplex PCR. The paper's processing steps were these. The number of nucleated cells in each sample was estimated from the amplification of reference gene primers within the assay. Sequence reads were collapsed and filtered to measure the absolute abundance of every unique TCRbeta CDR3 rearrangement. For each sample, productive Simpson clonality was calculated by taking the square root of Simpson's diversity index across productive rearrangements. The source is immuneACCESS, and TCRdb retained only in-frame sequences with V and J called. Part of the clones is not carried over; for the studies checked, unresolved V genes explain less than half of this, and the remainder is unexplained. That table is the source of V, J and clone size, and D and trimming were worked out from the DNA. Counted in this sample were a few hundred thousand clones; around 85% of them appeared once. In total, the top ten clones hold 7.5% to 10% of the sample.

Here the chain combines TRBV29-1 and TRBJ1-1; perhaps TRBD1 is the D gene, with 5 bases matching. The sequence was collected from an elderly man with acute or convalescent COVID-19. The sample consisted of peripheral blood. Here is the DNA: TGCAGTGGTTCAGGGAATTTTATGAACACTGAAGCTTTCTTT. Translated, it gives CSGSGNFMNTEAFF. The full variable domain, with segments outside the CDR3 supplied by the reference TRBV29-1 and TRBJ1-1 proteins, appears as SAVISQKPSRDICQRGTSLTIQCQVDSQVTMMFWYRQQPGQSLTLIATANQGSEATYESGFVIDKFPISRPNLTFSTLTVSNMSPEDSSIYLCSGSGNFMNTEAFFGQGTRLTVV.